This T cell receptor (beta chain) emerged from a study of vaccination effects on CD4 cells after COVID-19. The method was immunoSEQ multiplex PCR; TCRdb's version includes in-frame clones alone and lacks a portion of them. The profile shows about 14,000 clones, roughly 80% of them singletons. The ends were cut back, 1 base at V and 6 bases at J, with 7 bases in the middle. From germline, CDR1 is SGHAT and CDR2 FQDESV (reference sequence). This CDR3 is 13 amino acids long. Prior to sequencing, the ViraFEST assay stimulated PBMC with viral peptide pools, which expanded the antigen-specific CD4+ T cells. On day 10 of culture, CD4+ T cells were separated out. Confirmation by PCR established that the person had SARS-CoV-2 infection between March and December 2020. Either the mRNA-1273 or the BNT162b2 vaccine was given to participants as two doses. In culture with about 10 IU/ml IL-2 and roughly 10 ug/ml peptides, PBMC were grown at fewer than 2.5 million per well.

As regards this clone: What it binds is not known.

The source of this sequence is a human donor who had a prior SARS-CoV-2 infection. This sequence joins TRBV11-1 and TRBJ1-5; no firm D call. Specimen: CD4+ T cells from PBMCs cultured with SARS-CoV-2 spike peptides, collected after COVID-19 vaccination. In DNA form, the CDR3 reads TGTGCCAGCAGCTTAGATATGTCTCAGCCCCAGCATTTT. This sequence encodes CASSLDMSQPQHF. The entire variable domain, with the rest obtained from reference TRBV11-1 and TRBJ1-5, is as follows: EAEVAQSPRYKITEKSQAVAFWCDPISGHATLYWYRQILGQGPELLVQFQDESVVDDSQLPKDRFSAERLKGVDSTLKIQPAELGDSAMYLCASSLDMSQPQHFGDGTRLSIL.